These T cell receptor beta chains were read from a single sample in a study of OX40 agonist ivuxolimab in advanced cancers. TCRdb's copy holds only in-frame clones and misses some; the assay was immunoSEQ multiplex PCR. Here the sample spans around 75,000 clones, about nine tenths being singletons. Sequenced here: CD4+ or CD8+ T cells sorted from blood, sampled in a trial of the OX40 agonist ivuxolimab. The source is an adult with an advanced solid tumor such as melanoma, head and neck, liver or kidney cancer. Both conserved end residues are trimmed from each CDR3. A D gene is named only where the DNA matches it firmly.

TRBV11-2,13,TRBJ2-2,TRBD2,ASSSQAGGDGELF
TRBV7-2,11,TRBJ2-5,.,ASSPRYAETQY
TRBV10-3,15,TRBJ2-1,.,AISGPLGGGLLNEQF
TRBV12-5,12,TRBJ1-1,.,ASGAGVLNTEAF
TRBV5-4,13,TRBJ1-3,.,ASSLGRLREDTIY
TRBV4-1,13,TRBJ2-1,.,ASSQGFLPRNEQF
TRBV5-1,12,TRBJ1-5,TRBD1,ASSPDRAGQPQH
TRBV5-1,12,TRBJ1-2,TRBD1,ASSRDRGDYGYT
TRBV5-1,12,TRBJ1-1,.,ASSRGGANTEAF
TRBV5-6,15,TRBJ2-2,TRBD1,ASSLVAGQANTGELF
TRBV2,10,TRBJ2-7,.,ASGPRRQDPY
TRBV5-4,10,TRBJ2-1,.,ASSLSYGEQF
TRBV6-6,12,.,.,ATQKDRLPGEQY
TRBV5-6,11,TRBJ2-7,TRBD1,ASSLTGGPEQY
TRBV7-6,14,TRBJ2-7,TRBD1,ASSLITGTGSYEQY
TRBV18,14,TRBJ1-6,.,ASSPLPGTYNSPLH
TRBV27,13,TRBJ1-5,.,ASSFSRDSNQPQH
TRBV7-8,15,TRBJ2-7,TRBD2,ASRMGLAGVSHYEQY
TRBV29-1,11,TRBJ1-3,TRBD1,SAGQGPGNTIY
TRBV18,11,TRBJ1-2,TRBD1,ASSPDRDYGYT
TRBV5-5,12,TRBJ1-2,.,ASSPGQLAYGYT
TRBV27,16,TRBJ1-3,TRBD1,ASRPTARDRGRRNTIY
TRBV30,12,TRBJ1-1,.,AWSNREEATEAF
TRBV6-5,11,TRBJ1-2,.,ASSTTGHYGYT
TRBV5-1,13,TRBJ1-4,TRBD1,ASSRNRGRDEKLF
TRBV19,11,TRBJ1-5,.,ASRGQDHQPQH
TRBV6-4,10,TRBJ2-1,TRBD1,ASSPGQAQQF
TRBV19,12,TRBJ1-2,.,ASSGVTFNYGYT
TRBV5-8,13,TRBJ1-3,TRBD1,ASSRDRGSGNTIY
TRBV4-2,12,TRBJ1-1,.,ASSQDLLNTEAF
TRBV18,13,TRBJ2-7,.,ASSPRQGSRGEQY
TRBV11-3,15,TRBJ2-1,.,ASSLAKAGPGNNEQF
TRBV2,11,TRBJ1-1,.,ASRLDRNTEAF
TRBV27,12,TRBJ2-1,TRBD2,ASRTSGSYNEQF
TRBV29-1,17,TRBJ2-1,TRBD2,SVEGSLAGGLVGYNEQF
TRBV2,11,TRBJ1-2,.,ASILVANYGYT
TRBV4-1,13,TRBJ2-1,.,ASSQVENPRDEQF
TRBV2,13,TRBJ2-1,TRBD2,ASNEVAGVYNEQF
TRBV4-1,13,TRBJ1-4,.,ASSPTGGGNEKLF
TRBV2,12,TRBJ2-7,.,ASNLLSLSYEQY
TRBV19,11,TRBJ2-3,.,ASSIPGADTQY
TRBV28,12,TRBJ2-5,TRBD1,ASSPGQLQETQY
TRBV7-9,10,TRBJ1-1,.,ASSSQYTEAF
TRBV5-6,10,TRBJ2-2,.,ASRKETGELF
TRBV6-1,12,TRBJ1-2,.,ASSVDDTNYGYT
TRBV7-9,11,.,.,ASSSFLASEQY
TRBV15,14,TRBJ1-1,.,ATSSPWVGGNTEAF
TRBV18,13,.,TRBD2,ASSPTSGQPYEQY
TRBV5-1,12,TRBJ2-7,.,ASSLGAGPLEQY
TRBV11-1,10,TRBJ2-7,TRBD1,ASSRDRDEQY
TRBV5-1,13,TRBJ1-4,.,ASSLGGGNYEKLF
TRBV5-6,10,TRBJ2-7,.,ASSLQGGEQY